Listed here are 22 T cell receptor beta chains from one sample, sequenced in a study of cytomegalovirus exposure and HLA in healthy donors. Use of 60 Vbeta and 13 Jbeta primers characterized the PCR. Clones were sequenced by immunoSEQ multiplex PCR, and TCRdb holds only the in-frame ones, with some missing. Seen here are 120,000 to 150,000 clones, roughly 84% observed once, and the top ten hold around 2.5%. Material for sequencing was PBMCs. The receptors were gathered from a boy younger than 10 in good health and CMV-seronegative.

The V call is TRBV18, the J call TRBJ1-5; 9 bases agree with TRBD1. This CDR3 contains 14 residues. The V and J ends lost 6 bases and 1 base, in that order; junction bases with no gene match: 1. Germline-derived CDR1 and CDR2 are KGHSH and LQKENI. DNA of the CDR3: TGTGCCAGCTCGGACAGGGGAAGCAATCAGCCCCAGCATTTT. It is translated as CASSDRGSNQPQHF.

This chain uses TRBV5-1 with TRBJ2-5; TRBD1 matches at 9 bases. Per germline, CDR1 SGHRS and CDR2 YFSETQ. The V segment lost 0 bases and the J segment 1 base; nucleotides outside the gene matches: 4. This CDR3 region has 16 residues. CDR3 sequence: CASSLGSGQGQETQYF. In DNA, the CDR3 is TGCGCCAGCAGCTTGGGGTCGGGACAGGGCCAAGAGACCCAGTACTTC.

The V gene is TRBV11-2, the J gene TRBJ1-1; no reliable D call. The CDR3 contains 14 residues. CDR1 is SGHAT, CDR2 FQNNGV, per germline. V was clipped by 5 bases and J by 1 base, with 11 bases between them. In DNA form, the CDR3 reads TGTGCCAGCAGCCGGCCGGGTCAGAACACTGAAGCTTTCTTT. This sequence encodes CASSRPGQNTEAFF.

This clone was detected once. The J gene is TRBJ1-2, the V gene TRBV19; TRBD1 might be the D (5 bases). Trimming cost V 4 bases and J 0 bases, with 15 bases left between them. The CDR3 sequence is 16 residues long. The germline CDR1 and CDR2 sequences are LNHDA and SQIVND (reference sequence). Here the CDR3 reads CASSRSGGAANYGYTF. CDR3 sequence (DNA): TGTGCCAGTAGTAGGTCCGGAGGGGCAGCTAACTATGGCTACACCTTC.

About this clone: One end of the junction is discordant with germline, which a read error may explain. The CDR3 spells CASNRQGMSSFHF. The CDR3 DNA sequence: TGTGCCAGCAACAGACAGGGAATGTCCTCGTTTCACTTC. The chain couples TRBV9 to TRBJ2-4, with 7 bases matching TRBD1. The CDR3 consists of 13 residues. The germline V gene has CDR1 SGDLS and CDR2 YYNGEE.

The table lists this clone with a few counts. This chain links TRBV6-1 with TRBJ2-2; D might be TRBD1 (6 bases). Trimming removed 5 bases at V and 3 bases at J, with 10 bases between. In germline, CDR1 is MNHNS, CDR2 SASEGT. CDR3 size: 14 residues. CDR3 loop: CASSPDSYTGELFF. The CDR3 DNA reads TGTGCCAGCAGTCCGGACAGCTACACCGGGGAGCTGTTTTTT.

The table lists this clone with a count of one. This chain links TRBV2 with TRBJ1-4; possibly TRBD1 for D (6 bases). Germline assignment: CDR1 SNHLY and CDR2 FYNNEI. The ends were cut back, 1 base at V and 3 bases at J, with 9 bases in the middle. The CDR3 is made up of 15 amino acids. Here the CDR3 DNA reads TGTGCCAGCAGTGAAGAACAGGGAGCTAATGAAAAACTGTTTTTT. This translates into CASSEEQGANEKLFF.

This clone was seen only a few times. The same CDR3 arises from other DNA sequences in this sample as well. The rearrangement joins TRBV5-1 to TRBJ1-1; D unresolved. V was cut by 0 bases and J by 1 base, with 7 bases left in between. This CDR3 region has 14 residues. CDR1 and CDR2 from the germline V gene are SGHRS and YFSETQ. The CDR3 DNA sequence: TGCGCCAGCAGCTTGGGAGGCAGGAACACTGAAGCTTTCTTT. Protein sequence: CASSLGGRNTEAFF.

This rearrangement joins TRBV19 to TRBJ2-6, with D possibly being TRBD1 (10 bases). The CDR3 has 17 amino acids. Looked up from germline, CDR1 is LNHDA and CDR2 is SQIVND (reference sequence). Written as DNA, the CDR3 is TGTGCGACAGGGGGCGGCGGGGGGGTCCCGGGGGCCAACGTCCTGACTTTC. It encodes CATGGGGGVPGANVLTF.

This chain joins TRBV19 and TRBJ2-5, with TRBD1 identical over 7 bases. CDR1 and CDR2 from the germline V gene are LNHDA and SQIVND (reference sequence). This CDR3 has 13 amino acids. Trimming cost V 10 bases and J 2 bases; bases outside gene matches: 7. As DNA, the CDR3 is TGTGCCACCTCGACAGGGAGTCAAGAGACCCAGTACTTC. This codes for CATSTGSQETQYF.

V is TRBV19 and J is TRBJ2-4; 7 bases are a match to TRBD1. CDR1 and CDR2 (germline): LNHDA, SQIVND (reference sequence). With V trimmed by 1 base and J by 1 base, 4 bases remained unmatched. This CDR3 region has 16 residues. DNA of the CDR3: TGTGCCAGTAGTATAGGGGTACAGGGGGCCAAAAACATTCAGTACTTC. It specifies CASSIGVQGAKNIQYF.

This clone occurred once. The chain has TRBV11-2 and TRBJ2-7; D is perhaps TRBD1 (5 bases). The CDR3 has 13 residues. Germline CDR1 reads SGHAT; CDR2 reads FQNNGV. Trimming removed 7 bases at V and 3 bases at J, with 13 bases between. For the CDR3, the DNA is TGTGCCAGCATCCGCAGGGTGTACTACGAGCAGTACTTC. Amino acids: CASIRRVYYEQYF.

Notes on this clone: Additional DNA sequences in this sample encode the identical CDR3. The V gene is TRBV5-1, the J gene TRBJ1-1, with TRBD1 as a possible D gene (6 bases). Germline V gene lookup returns CDR1 SGHRS and CDR2 YFSETQ. CDR3 length: 13 residues. The V end lost 5 bases, the J end lost 1 base, and 9 bases lay between the germline ends. CDR3 amino acids: CASSSTGNTEAFF. CDR3 nucleotides: TGCGCCAGCAGTTCGACAGGGAACACTGAAGCTTTCTTT.

This chain uses TRBV28 with TRBJ2-2, with 7 bases that match TRBD1. The ends lost 3 bases at V and 7 bases at J; junction bases unmatched: 8. CDR3 length: 15 residues. Germline values: CDR1 MDHEN, CDR2 SYDVKM. DNA for the CDR3: TGTGCCAGCAGTTTTGGTGACAGGGCGCTCGGGGAGCTGTTTTTT. Translated, it gives CASSFGDRALGELFF.

The chain couples TRBV7-2 to TRBJ1-1; D call uncertain. Germline V gene sequence: CDR1 SGHTA, CDR2 FQGNSA. This CDR3 is 15 amino acids long. Trimming left V 5 bases short and J 0 bases short, with 13 bases between. The CDR3 loop is CASSQRSLMNTEAFF. The CDR3, as DNA: TGTGCCAGCAGCCAAAGGAGCCTAATGAACACTGAAGCTTTCTTT.

This clone was seen once. The chain joins TRBV5-8 to TRBJ1-1; 7 bases are a match to TRBD1. Germline lookup yields CDR1 SGHTS and CDR2 YDEGEE. V trimming: 1 base; J trimming: 1 base; junction bases outside the gene matches: 4. The CDR3 consists of 15 residues. This CDR3 is CASSLKGTANTEAFF. The CDR3 coding sequence is TGTGCCAGCAGCTTGAAGGGGACAGCGAACACTGAAGCTTTCTTT.

The chain employs TRBV19 and TRBJ1-3, with D possibly being TRBD1 (6 bases). The V end was cut by 5 bases, the J end by 0 bases, with 17 bases between. The CDR3 loop spans 17 amino acids. Germline V CDR1 and CDR2: LNHDA, SQIVND (reference sequence). The CDR3 spells CASSGTLDGSSGNTIYF. CDR3 DNA: TGTGCCAGTAGTGGGACATTGGACGGTAGCTCTGGAAACACCATATATTTT.

The chain joins TRBV18 to TRBJ1-1, with D hard to call. Per germline, CDR1 KGHSH and CDR2 LQKENI. The V gene lost 5 bases and the J gene lost 3 bases, with 10 bases spanning the gap. The length of the CDR3 is 13 residues. The CDR3 DNA reads as TGTGCCAGCTCATCGACCCTAGACACTGAAGCTTTCTTT. It yields the protein CASSSTLDTEAFF.

The chain combines TRBV9 with TRBJ1-2, with 8 positions matching TRBD1. This CDR3 region has 14 residues. V lost 4 bases to trimming and J lost 4 bases; unmatched junction nucleotides: 6. The germline CDR1 and CDR2 sequences are SGDLS and YYNGEE. The CDR3 DNA reads as TGTGCCAGCAGCCCAGGGACAGGTCCCTATGGCTACACCTTC. This codes for CASSPGTGPYGYTF. Together with reference TRBV9 and TRBJ1-2, the CDR3 gives the full variable domain: DSGVTQTPKHLITATGQRVTLRCSPRSGDLSVYWYQQSLDQGLQFLIQYYNGEERAKGNILERFSAQQFPDLHSELNLSSLELGDSALYFCASSPGTGPYGYTFGSGTRLTVV.

This chain joins TRBV7-2 and TRBJ2-5; TRBD2 aligns across 7 bases. The CDR3 extends over 16 amino acids. V lost 3 bases, J lost 3 bases, and 10 bases stayed unmatched. Germline assignment: CDR1 SGHTA and CDR2 FQGNSA. The CDR3 DNA reads as TGTGCCAGCAGCTTTACTGCGGGGGAGCCCAAAGAGACCCAGTACTTC. It encodes CASSFTAGEPKETQYF.

J is TRBJ1-3 and V is TRBV11-2; D is unclear. The germline V gene encodes CDR1 SGHAT and CDR2 FQNNGV. V lost 0 bases, J lost 0 bases, and 9 bases lay in between. The CDR3 is 16 residues long. CDR3 nucleotides: TGTGCCAGCAGCTTAGACAGGATCTTCTCTGGAAACACCATATATTTT. Translated: CASSLDRIFSGNTIYF.

The V gene is TRBV29-1, the J gene TRBJ1-1; a possible D gene is TRBD1 (6 bases). Trimming shortened V by 2 bases and J by 1 base, and 8 bases separated the two germline ends. The CDR3 spans 13 residues. Germline V lookup: CDR1 SQVTM, CDR2 ANQGSEA. The CDR3 reads CSVEKGQNTEAFF. CDR3 nucleotides: TGCAGCGTTGAAAAGGGACAGAACACTGAAGCTTTCTTT.